The 16 T cell receptor beta chains below come from one sample, sequenced in a study of blood T cell repertoires in COVID-19. Some clones are missing from TCRdb's copy, which holds only in-frame ones; the method was immunoSEQ multiplex PCR. The sample shows a few hundred thousand clones, roughly 84% of them seen only once. Sample: peripheral blood. The receptors derive from a woman older than 75 with active or convalescent COVID-19.

This clone was detected a few times. The chain is built from TRBV7-6 and TRBJ2-7; 8 bases match TRBD1. Per germline, CDR1 SGHVS and CDR2 FNYEAQ. With 4 bases clipped from V and 7 bases from J, the junction kept 6 bases outside the gene matches. This CDR3 is built from 13 residues. CDR3 sequence: CASSSDREREQYF. The CDR3 bases are TGTGCCAGCAGCTCGGACAGGGAGCGGGAGCAGTACTTC.

The gene calls are TRBV9 and TRBJ2-1, with D possibly being TRBD2 (6 bases). Deletions cut 4 bases from V and 10 bases from J, with 15 bases between. The CDR3 runs 13 residues. Per germline, CDR1 SGDLS and CDR2 YYNGEE. CDR3 in amino acids: CASSPGTVVEQFF. CDR3 DNA: TGTGCCAGCAGCCCCGGGACTGTCGTGGAGCAGTTCTTC.

This chain uses TRBV4-2 with TRBJ2-7; the D gene is possibly TRBD1 (5 bases). V was shortened by 4 bases and J by 1 base, with 11 bases between the two germline ends. This CDR3 spans 14 amino acids. Germline V gene data show CDR1 as LGHNA and CDR2 as YNFKEQ. CDR3: CASSLDRQSYEQYF. In nucleotides, the CDR3 is TGTGCCAGCAGCCTCGACAGACAGTCCTACGAGCAGTACTTC.

The chain joins TRBV5-6 to TRBJ2-2; TRBD2 matches at 8 bases. After removal of 2 bases from V and 2 bases from J, the junction contained 5 bases not matched to a gene. The CDR3 has 16 residues. CDR1 is SGHDT and CDR2 is YYEEEE in the germline V gene. DNA of the CDR3: TGTGCCAGCAGCTTAGGCGGGGGGCCTAACACCGGGGAGCTGTTTTTT. This gives the protein CASSLGGGPNTGELFF.

The V gene is TRBV3-1 (or the pseudogene TRBV3-2), the J gene TRBJ2-7, with 7 positions matching TRBD1. Germline V gene sequence: CDR1 LGHDT, CDR2 YNNKEL (reference sequence). After removal of 1 base from V and 1 base from J, the junction contained 4 bases not matched to a gene. This CDR3 contains 15 residues. The CDR3 loop reads CASSQVGTVSYEQYF. As DNA, the CDR3 is TGTGCCAGCAGCCAAGTCGGGACAGTTTCCTACGAGCAGTACTTC.

J is TRBJ2-3 and V is TRBV5-1; 10 bases fit TRBD1. The CDR3 contains 16 residues. V lost 4 bases to trimming and J lost 4 bases; unmatched junction nucleotides: 9. Germline-derived CDR1 and CDR2 are SGHRS and YFSETQ. The CDR3 region has the DNA TGCGCCAGCAGCCTTCCGACAGGGGGCTTGCCAGATACGCAGTATTTT. It is translated as CASSLPTGGLPDTQYF.

V and J are TRBV5-4 and TRBJ1-4, with D hard to call. V was trimmed by 2 bases and J by 5 bases, leaving 4 bases between them. Germline V lookup: CDR1 SGHNT, CDR2 YYREEE (reference sequence). CDR3 length equals 12 residues. The CDR3 sequence: CASSFRNEKLFF. The CDR3 bases are TGTGCCAGCAGCTTCCGGAATGAAAAACTGTTTTTT.

Concerning this clone: The sample contains more than one DNA sequence encoding this CDR3. The rearrangement links TRBV6-2 or TRBV6-3 to TRBJ1-4, with D possibly matching TRBD1 (5 bases). V lost 2 bases and J 0 bases, leaving 7 bases between the germline ends. The CDR3 contains 15 residues. CDR1 is MNHEY, CDR2 SVGEGT, per germline. The CDR3 nucleotides read TGTGCCAGCAGTTACGCGGGGGCAACTAATGAAAAACTGTTTTTT. It encodes CASSYAGATNEKLFF.

In nucleotides, the CDR3 is TGCGCCAGCAGCCAAGTAGCGGGAGGGGACGAGCAGTACTTC. It translates to CASSQVAGGDEQYF. The rearrangement joins TRBV4-3 to TRBJ2-7, with 11 bases that match TRBD2. The CDR3 runs 14 residues. Germline trimming cut 1 base from V and 5 bases from J; bases unmatched to any gene: 1. CDR1 and CDR2 from the germline V gene are LGHNA and YSLEER.

The chain couples TRBV7-2 to TRBJ2-2; 8 nucleotides align to TRBD2. V gave up 5 bases and J gave up 9 bases; unmatched junction bases: 8. Germline values: CDR1 SGHTA, CDR2 FQGNSA. This CDR3 comprises 14 residues. Here the CDR3 reads CASSPTGGRRELFF. In DNA, the CDR3 is TGTGCCAGCAGCCCGACGGGCGGGAGGAGGGAGCTGTTTTTT.

This clone has just one count. Germline and junction disagree at one end, which may indicate a read error. The chain carries TRBV19 and TRBJ1-5; 8 bases align to TRBD1. The CDR3 has 16 amino acids. The germline V gene encodes CDR1 LNHDA and CDR2 SQIVND (reference sequence). The DNA of the CDR3 is TGTGCCAGTAGGGGAGGGGACAGGAGGATCAATGAGCCCCAGCATTTT. This encodes CASRGGDRRINEPQHF.

This clone was recorded only once. This chain joins TRBV18 and TRBJ1-2; D ambiguous. This CDR3 is built from 13 residues. V was cut by 3 bases and J by 1 base, with 6 bases left in between. CDR1 and CDR2 (germline): KGHSH, LQKENI. CDR3 coding DNA: TGTGCCAGCTCACCGCCTAGTAACTATGGCTACACCTTC. Its translation: CASSPPSNYGYTF. The full variable domain, with the rest looked up from reference TRBV18 and TRBJ1-2, is NAGVMQNPRHLVRRRGQEARLRCSPMKGHSHVYWYRQLPEEGLKFMVYLQKENIIDESGMPKERFSAEFPKEGPSILRIQQVVRGDSAAYFCASSPPSNYGYTFGSGTRLTVV.

The chain has TRBV5-1 and TRBJ1-4, with TRBD1 matching over 8 bases. CDR3 length: 14 residues. The germline V gene has CDR1 SGHRS and CDR2 YFSETQ. Trimming removed 2 bases from V and 8 bases from J; junction bases left unmatched: 5. The CDR3 sequence is CASSFRTGNEKLFF. The CDR3 bases are TGCGCCAGCAGCTTTAGGACAGGGAACGAAAAACTGTTTTTT. The whole variable domain, filled in from reference TRBV5-1 and TRBJ1-4, reads KAGVTQTPRYLIKTRGQQVTLSCSPISGHRSVSWYQQTPGQGLQFLFEYFSETQRNKGNFPGRFSGRQFSNSRSEMNVSTLELGDSALYLCASSFRTGNEKLFFGSGTQLSVL.

This chain connects TRBV2 to TRBJ1-1, with 9 bases that match TRBD1. The CDR3 has 15 residues. Germline CDR1 is SNHLY and CDR2 is FYNNEI. Losses at the gene ends were 4 bases for V and 0 bases for J; bases not matched to a gene: 3. CDR3 DNA: TGTGCCAGCAGTGGAAACAGGGGGCTGAACACTGAAGCTTTCTTT. Its protein is CASSGNRGLNTEAFF.

This clone was counted once. The rearrangement uses TRBV6-2 or TRBV6-3 and TRBJ2-5; TRBD2 might be the D (5 bases). Germline CDR1 and CDR2: MNHEY and SVGEGT. CDR3 size: 15 residues. V was trimmed by 0 bases and J by 5 bases, leaving 13 bases between them. CDR3 in DNA: TGTGCCAGCAGTTACTCAAGGGTGAGAGGGGAGACCCAGTACTTC. Encoded protein: CASSYSRVRGETQYF.

The CDR3 here is CASSQAGSPFYEQYF. The CDR3 DNA follows: TGTGCCAGCAGCCAAGCCGGGTCCCCCTTCTACGAGCAGTACTTC. V gene TRBV3-1 (or the pseudogene TRBV3-2) combines with J gene TRBJ2-7; unclear D gene. Trimming pared 1 base from V and 3 bases from J, leaving 13 bases between. The CDR3 is 15 amino acids. The germline V gene has CDR1 LGHDT and CDR2 YNNKEL (reference sequence).